The count of the clone carrying this T cell receptor (beta chain) is one. Antigen specificity is unknown. These data belong to a study of T cell responses to AZD1222 COVID-19 vaccine. The data were produced by immunoSEQ multiplex PCR, yet TCRdb's version contains in-frame clones alone and is incomplete. The sample includes under 200,000 clones, just over 90% of them seen just once. Whole-study results and caveats: Repertoire sampling occurred only after the peak T cell response. Donors were mostly white British, more females; clonal diversity possibly underestimated.

The CDR3 totals 12 residues. V was trimmed by 1 base and J by 8 bases, leaving 6 bases between them. Germline V gives CDR1 SEHNR, CDR2 FQNEAQ (reference sequence). The sequencing here drew on peripheral blood, taken 28 days after the second dose of the MenACWY control vaccine. The sequence came from an adult who received the MenACWY meningococcal vaccine as a control. This rearrangement joins TRBV7-9 to TRBJ2-1; D is unresolved. The CDR3 loop is CASSLVVHEQFF. DNA for the CDR3: TGTGCCAGCAGCTTAGTCGTCCATGAGCAGTTCTTC.